These 18 T cell receptor beta chains were sequenced from one sample in a study of early T cells in non-severe SARS-CoV-2 infection. TCRdb redid the calling of the 5' RACE reads with MiXCR, one entry per CDR3 protein. The sample shows tens of thousands of distinct CDR3 sequences, less than 15% of them seen only once. Sequencing was performed on whole blood, taken at baseline. Every receptor here comes from an adult who was a healthcare worker with PCR-confirmed SARS-CoV-2 infection or an uninfected control (not recorded which).

This clonotype was picked up many times. V and J are TRBV4-3 and TRBJ2-7, with 7 bases matching TRBD2. This CDR3 is built from 14 residues. The V segment lost 2 bases and the J segment 0 bases; nucleotides outside the gene matches: 1. The germline V gene has CDR1 LGHNA and CDR2 YSLEER. The CDR3 reads CASSQTSDSYEQYF. CDR3 DNA: TGCGCCAGCAGCCAAACTAGCGACTCCTACGAGCAGTACTTC.

This clonotype has more than one count but fewer than ten. The CDR3 spells CASSLPPGVDEQYF. The CDR3 DNA reads TGTGCCAGCAGTTTACCCCCGGGAGTCGACGAGCAGTACTTC. The V and J genes are TRBV6-2 or TRBV6-3 and TRBJ2-7, with a weak D call TRBD2 (6 bases). The germline gives CDR1 MNHEY, CDR2 SVGEGT. The CDR3 covers 14 residues. The V end lost 4 bases, the J end lost 5 bases, and 15 bases lay between the germline ends.

V gene TRBV6-5 combines with J gene TRBJ2-1, with 7 bases that match TRBD2. The CDR3 runs 15 residues. Looked up from germline, CDR1 is MNHEY and CDR2 is SVGAGI. With V trimmed by 6 bases and J by 2 bases, 7 bases remained unmatched. The CDR3 loop is CASRSASGAYNEQFF. In DNA, the CDR3 is TGTGCCAGCAGATCTGCTAGCGGAGCCTACAATGAGCAGTTCTTC.

Many counts were recorded for this clonotype. The rearrangement uses TRBV19 and TRBJ1-2; unclear D gene. Between the trimmed V and J ends, which lost 3 bases and 7 bases, there was a span of 9 bases. The CDR3 spans 12 residues. CDR1 and CDR2 from the germline V gene are LNHDA and SQIVND (reference sequence). This CDR3 is CASSIVVGGYTF. CDR3 coding DNA: TGTGCCAGTAGTATCGTGGTTGGTGGCTACACCTTC. The full variable domain, completed using reference TRBV19 and TRBJ1-2, is DGGITQSPKYLFRKEGQNVTLSCEQNLNHDAMYWYRQDPGQGLRLIYYSQIVNDFQKGDIAEGYSVSREKKESFPLTVTSAQKNPTAFYLCASSIVVGGYTFGSGTRLTVV.

In its sample, this clonotype was seen many times. V and J are TRBV7-3 and TRBJ2-7; D not resolved. CDR1 SGHTA and CDR2 FQGTGA come from the germline V gene. Between the trimmed V and J ends, which lost 0 bases and 6 bases, there was a span of 12 bases. This CDR3 is 14 amino acids long. For the CDR3, the DNA is TGTGCCAGCAGCTTAACTCCGTCAGGCGGCGAGCAGTACTTC. This translates into CASSLTPSGGEQYF.

CDR3 sequence reads: CASTETQTEAFF. CDR3 DNA: TGTGCCAGCACCGAGACTCAGACTGAAGCTTTCTTT. The chain links TRBV2 to TRBJ1-1; D remains ambiguous. Germline V gene lookup returns CDR1 SNHLY and CDR2 FYNNEI. V lost 7 bases and J 5 bases, leaving 11 bases between the germline ends. The CDR3 spans 12 residues. Combining the CDR3 with reference TRBV2 and TRBJ1-1 gives the whole variable domain EPEVTQTPSHQVTQMGQEVILRCVPISNHLYFYWYRQILGQKVEFLVSFYNNEISEKSEIFDDQFSVERPDGSNFTLKIRSTKLEDSAMYFCASTETQTEAFFGQGTRLTVV.

This clonotype was detected a few times. The chain couples TRBV27 to TRBJ2-7; no firm D call. V dropped 6 bases and J dropped 1 base, with 16 bases sitting between them. Germline assignment: CDR1 MNHEY and CDR2 SMNVEV (reference sequence). The CDR3 loop spans 15 amino acids. CDR3 DNA sequence: TGTGCCAGCAGCATTCTCCGGACGGAGTCCTACGAGCAGTACTTC. Amino acid sequence: CASSILRTESYEQYF.

This clonotype was detected only a few times. The chain is built from TRBV4-2 and TRBJ1-4; D possibly corresponds to TRBD1 (5 bases). This CDR3 has 15 residues. The germline V and J ends were trimmed by 0 bases and 8 bases, with 13 bases remaining between them. Germline CDR1 and CDR2: LGHNA and YNFKEQ. The CDR3 DNA is TGTGCCAGCAGCCAAGATCTCGGGGCTGGAGAAAAACTGTTTTTT. It specifies CASSQDLGAGEKLFF.

There are a few counts of this clonotype. The V and J genes are TRBV6-1 and TRBJ1-2; tentatively, D is TRBD1 (5 bases). CDR1 MNHNS and CDR2 SASEGT come from the germline V gene. The CDR3 consists of 16 residues. With 1 base removed from V and 8 bases from J, the gap between germline ends came to 20 bases. The CDR3 DNA sequence: TGTGCCAGCAGTGAAGATGTCGGTCGCCTGGGGGAAGGCTACACCTTC. Encoded protein: CASSEDVGRLGEGYTF.

V usage is TRBV7-6 and J usage is TRBJ2-3; no reliable D call. CDR3 size: 13 residues. Germline V CDR1 and CDR2: SGHVS, FNYEAQ. V was clipped by 1 base and J by 5 bases, with 7 bases between them. The CDR3: CASSLDGVDTQYF. In nucleotides, the CDR3 is TGTGCCAGCAGCTTAGATGGGGTAGATACGCAGTATTTT.

The J gene is TRBJ2-7, the V gene TRBV6-5; the match to TRBD1 covers 9 bases. The V gene end was trimmed by 4 bases and the J gene end by 2 bases; junction bases not matched to a gene: 6. CDR1 is MNHEY and CDR2 is SVGAGI in the germline V gene. The CDR3 contains 15 residues. CDR3 residues: CASSLFRDRAYEQYF. CDR3 DNA sequence: TGTGCCAGCAGTTTATTCCGGGACAGGGCCTACGAGCAGTACTTC.

This clonotype was counted at least ten times. V is TRBV7-2 and J is TRBJ2-7, with D perhaps TRBD2 (6 bases). Trimming stripped 0 bases from V and 7 bases from J, with 13 bases between. Germline CDR1 and CDR2: SGHTA and FQGNSA. The CDR3 has 14 residues. The DNA of the CDR3 is TGTGCCAGCAGCTTAGCGGGGTCTGGAGGGGAGCAGTACTTC. As protein: CASSLAGSGGEQYF.

The sample holds a few counts of this clonotype. This sequence joins TRBV6-5 and TRBJ2-7, with TRBD1 matching over 7 bases. The CDR3 extends over 15 amino acids. The V and J ends lost 2 bases and 6 bases, in that order; junction bases with no gene match: 10. The germline CDR1 and CDR2 sequences are MNHEY and SVGAGI. The CDR3 bases are TGTGCCAGCAGTTACACCTATGGGCGACAGGGCGAGCAGTACTTC. Amino acid sequence: CASSYTYGRQGEQYF.

This chain links TRBV4-2 with TRBJ2-7; D unclear. The V end lost 0 bases, the J end lost 2 bases, and 8 bases lay between the germline ends. Germline V CDR1 and CDR2: LGHNA, YNFKEQ. The CDR3 contains 14 residues. In DNA form, the CDR3 reads TGTGCCAGCAGCCAAGATCGGGCAGCCTACGAGCAGTACTTC. Its translation: CASSQDRAAYEQYF.

This clonotype has only a few counts. The rearrangement links TRBV28 to TRBJ2-7; the match to TRBD1 covers 11 bases. V was clipped by 6 bases and J by 5 bases; unmatched bases: 9. The CDR3 contains 15 residues. The V gene's germline CDR1 is MDHEN and CDR2 SYDVKM. CDR3 sequence (DNA): TGTGCCAGCAGCCACGGACAGGGGGCAATCCACGAGCAGTACTTC. The encoded protein is CASSHGQGAIHEQYF.

The sample holds a few counts of this clonotype. The rearrangement uses TRBV20-1 and TRBJ2-3; 8 bases align to TRBD2. V lost 6 bases and J lost 1; bases outside the gene matches: 6. The CDR3 runs 14 residues. Germline V gene data show CDR1 as DFQATT and CDR2 as SNEGSKA (reference sequence). Here the CDR3 DNA reads TGCAGTGCGCCCCCGACTAGCGGCACAGATACGCAGTATTTT. The encoded protein is CSAPPTSGTDTQYF.

The CDR3 nucleotides read TGTGCCAGCAGCTTAGGGTGTTTAGGATACGAGCAGTACTTC. This sequence encodes CASSLGCLGYEQYF. The chain employs TRBV7-4 and TRBJ2-7; D gene ambiguous. Deletions cut 1 base from V and 4 bases from J, with 11 bases between. The CDR3 is 14 residues long. Per the germline V gene, CDR1 is SGHVT and CDR2 is SQSDAQ.

This clonotype was seen more than once but under ten times. CDR3 sequence reads: CASSSPGTSLQQYF. As DNA, the CDR3 is TGTGCCAGCAGCAGCCCCGGGACCTCCCTACAGCAGTACTTC. The chain uses TRBV7-9 and TRBJ2-7; D is possibly TRBD1 or TRBD2 (5 bases each). The CDR3 is made up of 14 amino acids. Germline-derived CDR1 and CDR2 are SEHNR and FQNEAQ (reference sequence). V lost 5 bases, J lost 8 bases, and 19 bases lay in between.